This passage covers 8 T cell receptor beta chains from one sample sequenced in a study of cytomegalovirus exposure and HLA in healthy donors (dated by TCRdb to between 2016 and 2019). Library creation used the immunoSEQ multiplex PCR assay. The multiplex PCR relied on a mix of 60 forward primers for TCR Vbeta segments and 13 reverse primers for TCR Jbeta segments. The source is immuneACCESS, and TCRdb retained only in-frame sequences with V and J called. Part of the clones is not carried over; for the studies checked, unresolved V genes explain less than half of this, and the remainder is unexplained. The table kept for this sample lists fewer than 110,000 clones. Around 3.2% of the sample is in the top ten clones. Material: PBMCs. The receptors here all came from a man in his forties or fifties in good health and CMV-seronegative.

This chain links TRBV13 with TRBJ2-1, with TRBD2 matching 15 bases. Germline V lookup: CDR1 PRHDT, CDR2 FYEKMQ (reference sequence). Losses at the gene ends were 5 bases for V and 6 bases for J; bases not matched to a gene: 5. The CDR3 runs 16 residues. CDR3 protein: CASSPGLAGGINEQFF. As DNA, the CDR3 is TGTGCCAGCAGCCCAGGACTAGCGGGAGGGATCAATGAGCAGTTCTTC.

This chain connects TRBV27 to TRBJ2-1, with 10 bases matching TRBD2. V trimming: 4 bases; J trimming: 6 bases; junction bases outside the gene matches: 9. The CDR3 contains 16 residues. Germline V gene sequence: CDR1 MNHEY, CDR2 SMNVEV (reference sequence). The CDR3 nucleotides are TGTGCCAGCAGTTCGCAAGCGGGAGGGGTTAGCAATGAGCAGTTCTTC. This translates into CASSSQAGGVSNEQFF.

The chain has TRBV7-8 and TRBJ2-5; TRBD2 is a possible D gene (6 bases). Trimming stripped 5 bases from V and 11 bases from J, with 12 bases between. The germline V gene has CDR1 SGHVS and CDR2 FQNEAQ. The CDR3 sequence is 11 residues long. In DNA form, the CDR3 reads TGTGCCAGCAGCGCCCTCCGGGGGCAGTACTTC. As protein: CASSALRGQYF.

The chain is built from TRBV28 and TRBJ2-3; the match to TRBD2 covers 12 bases. Per the germline V gene, CDR1 is MDHEN and CDR2 is SYDVKM. V lost 5 bases to trimming and J lost 5 bases; unmatched junction nucleotides: 2. The CDR3 sequence is 14 residues long. In nucleotides, the CDR3 is TGTGCCAGCAGTGCTAGCGGGAGGGTAGATACGCAGTATTTT. This sequence encodes CASSASGRVDTQYF.

The V call is TRBV5-5, the J call TRBJ1-3; D is ambiguous. This CDR3 comprises 16 residues. In germline, CDR1 is SGHKS, CDR2 YYEKEE (reference sequence). V gave up 1 base and J gave up 0 bases, with 11 bases separating them. This CDR3 is CASSLIDTTSGNTIYF. The CDR3 DNA follows: TGTGCCAGCAGCTTGATTGACACGACCTCTGGAAACACCATATATTTT.

This chain joins TRBV9 and TRBJ2-5; 12 bases map to TRBD1. The germline V gene encodes CDR1 SGDLS and CDR2 YYNGEE. V lost 2 bases to trimming and J lost 5 bases; unmatched junction nucleotides: 10. The CDR3 has 17 residues. The CDR3 DNA is TGTGCCAGCAGCGTCTCCGGGACAGGGGGCTTGGGGGAGACCCAGTACTTC. This codes for CASSVSGTGGLGETQYF. The entire variable domain, with the rest obtained from reference TRBV9 and TRBJ2-5, is as follows: DSGVTQTPKHLITATGQRVTLRCSPRSGDLSVYWYQQSLDQGLQFLIQYYNGEERAKGNILERFSAQQFPDLHSELNLSSLELGDSALYFCASSVSGTGGLGETQYFGPGTRLLVL.

The chain couples TRBV7-2 to TRBJ2-1; 12 nucleotides match TRBD2. The J segment lost 8 bases and the V segment lost 6 bases, leaving 14 bases of the junction unmatched. Germline-derived CDR1 and CDR2 are SGHTA and FQGNSA. The CDR3 totals 17 residues. This CDR3 reads CASSSTSGGSSGHEQFF. DNA for the CDR3: TGTGCCAGCAGTTCGACTAGCGGGGGTTCGTCTGGCCATGAGCAGTTCTTC.

V is TRBV4-1 and J is TRBJ1-6, with D unresolved. The CDR3 extends over 16 amino acids. Trimming took 8 bases from V and 0 from J, leaving 14 bases between them. Germline V CDR1 and CDR2: MGHRA, YSYEKL. The DNA of the CDR3 is TGCGCCAGCGCGCGGGGTTCGAGCTCCTATAATTCACCCCTCCACTTT. Its protein is CASARGSSSYNSPLHF.